Listed here is a single TCR beta chain. Its antigen is currently unknown. This sample is part of a study of identical twins. Study findings and constraints: Among beta out-of-frame sequences, excess sharing between twins appeared weaker. Insertions were reduced in abundant cord blood beta clonotypes but not in memory repertoires.

The ends were cut back, 5 bases at V and 5 bases at J, with 18 bases in the middle. Germline values: CDR1 SGHAT, CDR2 FQNNGV. The CDR3 is 15 residues long. From the 5' RACE reads, TCRdb called clonotypes with MiXCR, one entry per CDR3 protein. The table lists 600,000 to 850,000 distinct CDR3 sequences, 15% to 20% of them singletons, with approximately 14% in the top ten. This sample also appeared in a second study, on T cells expressing NK-cell markers. That source reports: An anti-gamma-delta TCR antibody was added in several experiments. It restricted sorting to alpha-beta TCR-expressing T cells.

The chain employs TRBV11-2 and TRBJ2-5; D might be TRBD1 (6 bases). Sequencing was done on a sample of PBMCs. This clonotype originated in a woman aged 18-35 years in good health. The CDR3 region is CASSLNVGAGETQYF. The DNA for the CDR3 is TGTGCCAGCAGCCTCAACGTGGGGGCCGGTGAGACCCAGTACTTC.